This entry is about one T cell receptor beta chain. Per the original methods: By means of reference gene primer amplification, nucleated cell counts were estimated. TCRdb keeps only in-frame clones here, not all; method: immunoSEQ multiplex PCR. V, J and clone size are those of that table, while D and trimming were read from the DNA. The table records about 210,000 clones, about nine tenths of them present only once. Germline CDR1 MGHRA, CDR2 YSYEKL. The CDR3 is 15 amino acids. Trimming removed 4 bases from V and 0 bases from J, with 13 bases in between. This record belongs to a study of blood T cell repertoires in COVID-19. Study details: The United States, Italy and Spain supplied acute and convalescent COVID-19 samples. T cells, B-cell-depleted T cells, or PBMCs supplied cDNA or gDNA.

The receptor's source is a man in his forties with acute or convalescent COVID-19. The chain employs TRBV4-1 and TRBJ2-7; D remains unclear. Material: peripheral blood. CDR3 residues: CASSPGSMSSYEQYF. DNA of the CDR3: TGCGCCAGCAGCCCAGGCTCTATGAGCTCCTACGAGCAGTACTTC.